The 12 T cell receptor beta chains listed next were all sequenced from one sample in a study of cytomegalovirus exposure and HLA in healthy donors (dated by TCRdb to about 2017). The protocol used for the library was the immunoSEQ multiplex PCR assay. The multiplex PCR relied on a mix of 60 forward primers for TCR Vbeta segments and 13 reverse primers for TCR Jbeta segments. TCRdb carries this immuneACCESS record with in-frame sequences only. Its versions omit some clonotypes, under half of them owing to an unresolved V gene in the studies checked, with the rest unexplained. For this sample there are approximately 180,000 clones; around 78% appear just once. Of the sample, about 12% is held by the ten largest clones. The sequenced sample was PBMCs. The origin of the receptors is a woman aged 50 to 60 in good health and CMV-seropositive.

This chain joins TRBV19 and TRBJ1-3, with 9 bases aligning to TRBD1. This CDR3 is 14 amino acids long. Trimming cost V 11 bases and J 4 bases; bases outside gene matches: 9. The germline V gene has CDR1 LNHDA and CDR2 SQIVND (reference sequence). The CDR3 sequence: CAGYRGLRGNTIYF. In DNA, the CDR3 is TGTGCCGGATACAGGGGGCTAAGGGGAAACACCATATATTTT.

The CDR3: CASSPGTGGGANYGYTF. CDR3 DNA: TGTGCCAGCAGCCCGGGGACAGGGGGAGGGGCTAACTATGGCTACACCTTC. This rearrangement joins TRBV5-6 to TRBJ1-2; 11 nucleotides agree with TRBD1. The CDR3 spans 17 residues. V lost 4 bases to trimming and J lost 0 bases; unmatched junction nucleotides: 8. Germline-derived CDR1 and CDR2 are SGHDT and YYEEEE.

CDR3 amino acids: CASSLSRDGTEAFF. In DNA, the CDR3 is TGTGCCAGCAGCTTAAGCAGGGATGGTACTGAAGCTTTCTTT. The chain joins TRBV7-3 to TRBJ1-1; maybe TRBD1 (5 bases). Trimming took off 1 base at V and 5 bases at J, with 11 bases between the two ends. Germline CDR1 is SGHTA and CDR2 is FQGTGA. The CDR3 is made up of 14 amino acids.

The CDR3 DNA follows: TGTGCCAGCAGCGTAGGCGCGGGGGGGAGCAGCACAGATACGCAGTATTTT. Translating gives CASSVGAGGSSTDTQYF. The chain joins TRBV9 to TRBJ2-3; 9 bases fit TRBD2. Germline CDR1 reads SGDLS; CDR2 reads YYNGEE. This CDR3 comprises 17 residues. V lost 0 bases and J lost 0; bases outside the gene matches: 5.

The chain is built from TRBV4-2 and TRBJ2-2; 9 bases are shared with TRBD2. V lost 2 bases, J lost 6 bases, and 7 bases stayed unmatched. This CDR3 comprises 16 residues. Germline V gives CDR1 LGHNA, CDR2 YNFKEQ. The chain's CDR3 is CASSQSGLASAGELFF. Written as DNA, the CDR3 is TGTGCCAGCAGCCAATCGGGACTAGCTAGCGCCGGGGAGCTGTTTTTT.

This chain joins TRBV5-8 and TRBJ2-1; TRBD1 aligns across 9 bases. Germline assignment: CDR1 SGHTS and CDR2 YDEGEE. The CDR3 is 13 amino acids. J was trimmed by 8 bases and V by 3 bases; bases with no gene match: 3. CDR3 sequence: CASSWRTGDEQFF. The CDR3 nucleotides read TGTGCCAGCAGCTGGAGGACAGGGGATGAGCAGTTCTTC.

V usage is TRBV6-1 and J usage is TRBJ2-7, with 9 bases that match TRBD1. The CDR3 consists of 15 residues. J was trimmed by 4 bases and V by 2 bases; bases with no gene match: 6. CDR1 MNHNS and CDR2 SASEGT come from the germline V gene. This chain's CDR3 is CASSEMTGGVYEQYF. The CDR3 nucleotides are TGTGCCAGCAGTGAAATGACAGGGGGGGTTTACGAGCAGTACTTC.

The chain combines TRBV11-2 with TRBJ1-1; 8 nucleotides align to TRBD1. V gave up 5 bases and J gave up 10 bases; unmatched junction bases: 9. Germline V gene data show CDR1 as SGHAT and CDR2 as FQNNGV. CDR3 length equals 13 residues. Here the CDR3 reads CASSARQGAVAFF. DNA for the CDR3: TGTGCCAGCAGCGCGAGGCAGGGGGCGGTAGCTTTCTTT.

This clone appeared a few times. The V call is TRBV4-2, the J call TRBJ1-5; unclear D gene. Trimming removed 5 bases from V and 1 base from J, with 9 bases in between. The CDR3 runs 14 residues. Germline V gene data show CDR1 as LGHNA and CDR2 as YNFKEQ. The CDR3 bases are TGTGCCAGCAGCTCCTACGGGAGCAATCAGCCCCAGCATTTT. Amino acid sequence: CASSSYGSNQPQHF.

The chain employs TRBV5-5 and TRBJ1-2; 7 positions match TRBD1. The CDR3 extends over 14 amino acids. Germline values: CDR1 SGHKS, CDR2 YYEKEE (reference sequence). V lost 0 bases, J lost 4 bases, and 3 bases stayed unmatched. CDR3 region: CASSLEGTAYGYTF. CDR3 nucleotide sequence: TGTGCCAGCAGCTTGGAGGGGACAGCCTATGGCTACACCTTC. The whole variable domain, remainder taken from reference TRBV5-5 and TRBJ1-2, is DAGVTQSPTHLIKTRGQQVTLRCSPISGHKSVSWYQQVLGQGPQFIFQYYEKEERGRGNFPDRFSARQFPNYSSELNVNALLLGDSALYLCASSLEGTAYGYTFGSGTRLTVV.

CDR3 sequence: CASSVGGGENGYTF. The CDR3, as DNA: TGCGCCAGCAGCGTCGGAGGTGGGGAGAATGGCTACACCTTC. V and J are TRBV5-1 and TRBJ1-2; D gene uncertain. This CDR3 is built from 14 residues. Per the germline V gene, CDR1 is SGHRS and CDR2 is YFSETQ. Trimming removed 4 bases from V and 6 bases from J, with 16 bases in between.

J is TRBJ2-1 and V is TRBV9; 9 bases align to TRBD2. This CDR3 has 16 residues. From germline, CDR1 is SGDLS and CDR2 YYNGEE. V trimming: 3 bases; J trimming: 3 bases; junction bases outside the gene matches: 7. Here the CDR3 reads CASSGGTSGLYNEQFF. CDR3 DNA: TGTGCCAGCAGCGGAGGTACTAGCGGGCTCTACAATGAGCAGTTCTTC.